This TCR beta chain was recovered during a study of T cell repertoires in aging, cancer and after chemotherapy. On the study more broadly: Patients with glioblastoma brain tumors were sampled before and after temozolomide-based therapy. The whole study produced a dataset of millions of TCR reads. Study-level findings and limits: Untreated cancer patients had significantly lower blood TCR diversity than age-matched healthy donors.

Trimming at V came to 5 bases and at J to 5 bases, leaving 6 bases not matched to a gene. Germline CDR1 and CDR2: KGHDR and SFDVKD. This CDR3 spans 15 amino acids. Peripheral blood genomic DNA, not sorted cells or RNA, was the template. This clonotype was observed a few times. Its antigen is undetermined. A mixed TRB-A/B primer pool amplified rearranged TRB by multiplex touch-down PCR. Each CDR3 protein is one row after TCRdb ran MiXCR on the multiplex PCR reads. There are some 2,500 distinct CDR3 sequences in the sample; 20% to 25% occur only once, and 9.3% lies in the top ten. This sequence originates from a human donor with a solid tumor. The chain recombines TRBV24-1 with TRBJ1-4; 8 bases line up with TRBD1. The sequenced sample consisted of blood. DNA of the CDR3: TGTGCCACCAGTGGGAGGACAGGGAAGAATGAAAAACTGTTTTTT. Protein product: CATSGRTGKNEKLFF.